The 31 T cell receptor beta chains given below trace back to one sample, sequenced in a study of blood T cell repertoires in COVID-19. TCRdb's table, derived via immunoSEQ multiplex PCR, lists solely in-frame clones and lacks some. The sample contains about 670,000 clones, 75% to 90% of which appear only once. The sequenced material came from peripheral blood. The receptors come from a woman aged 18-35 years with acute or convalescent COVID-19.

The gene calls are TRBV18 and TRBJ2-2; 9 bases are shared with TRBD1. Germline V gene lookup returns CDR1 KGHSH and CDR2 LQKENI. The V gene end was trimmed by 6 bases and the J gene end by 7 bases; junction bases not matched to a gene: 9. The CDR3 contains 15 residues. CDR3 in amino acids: CASSLGQGSVGELFF. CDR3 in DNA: TGTGCCAGCTCCCTCGGACAGGGGTCGGTCGGGGAGCTGTTTTTT.

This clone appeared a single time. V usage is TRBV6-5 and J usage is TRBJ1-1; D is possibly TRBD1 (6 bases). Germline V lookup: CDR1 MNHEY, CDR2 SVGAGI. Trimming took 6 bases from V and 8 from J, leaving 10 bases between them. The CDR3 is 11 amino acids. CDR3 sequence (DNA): TGTGCCAGCAGACGGGGGGCGGAAGCTTTCTTT. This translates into CASRRGAEAFF.

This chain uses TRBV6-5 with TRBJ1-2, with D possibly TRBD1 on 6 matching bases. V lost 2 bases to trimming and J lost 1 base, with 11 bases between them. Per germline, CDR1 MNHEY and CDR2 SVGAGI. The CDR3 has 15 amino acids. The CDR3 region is CASSYQTGLNYGYTF. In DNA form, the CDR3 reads TGTGCCAGCAGTTACCAGACAGGCCTTAACTATGGCTACACCTTC.

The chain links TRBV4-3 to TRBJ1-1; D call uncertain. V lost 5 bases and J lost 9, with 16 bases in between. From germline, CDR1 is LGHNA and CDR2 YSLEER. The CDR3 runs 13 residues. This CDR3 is CASSRRAGNQAFF. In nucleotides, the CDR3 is TGCGCCAGCAGCAGAAGGGCGGGGAACCAAGCTTTCTTT.

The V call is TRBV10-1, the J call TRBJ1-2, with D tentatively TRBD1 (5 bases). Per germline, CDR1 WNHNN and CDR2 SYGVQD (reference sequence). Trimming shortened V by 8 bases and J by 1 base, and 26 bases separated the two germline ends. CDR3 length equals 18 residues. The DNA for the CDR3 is TGCGCCAGCTCTACGCTTCGGGACTCCTCCGGGAGTAACTATGGCTACACCTTC. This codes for CASSTLRDSSGSNYGYTF.

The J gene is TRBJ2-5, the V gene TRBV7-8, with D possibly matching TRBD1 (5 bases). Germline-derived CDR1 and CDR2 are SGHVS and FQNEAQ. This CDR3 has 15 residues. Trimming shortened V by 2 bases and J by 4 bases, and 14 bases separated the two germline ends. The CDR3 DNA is TGTGCCAGCAGCTTAAATCCAGGGCTGCGAGAGACCCAGTACTTC. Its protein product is CASSLNPGLRETQYF. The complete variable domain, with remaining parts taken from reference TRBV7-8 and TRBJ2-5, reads GAGVSQSPRYKVAKRGQDVALRCDPISGHVSLFWYQQALGQGPEFLTYFQNEAQLDKSGLPSDRFFAERPEGSVSTLKIQRTQQEDSAVYLCASSLNPGLRETQYFGPGTRLLVL.

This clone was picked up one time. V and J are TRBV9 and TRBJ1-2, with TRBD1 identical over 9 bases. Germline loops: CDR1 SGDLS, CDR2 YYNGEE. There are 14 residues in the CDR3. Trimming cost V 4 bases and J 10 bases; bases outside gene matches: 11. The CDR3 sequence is CASSSRTGDFDYTF. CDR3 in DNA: TGTGCCAGCAGCTCAAGGACAGGGGACTTTGACTACACCTTC. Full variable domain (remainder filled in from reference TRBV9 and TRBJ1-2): DSGVTQTPKHLITATGQRVTLRCSPRSGDLSVYWYQQSLDQGLQFLIQYYNGEERAKGNILERFSAQQFPDLHSELNLSSLELGDSALYFCASSSRTGDFDYTFGSGTRLTVV.

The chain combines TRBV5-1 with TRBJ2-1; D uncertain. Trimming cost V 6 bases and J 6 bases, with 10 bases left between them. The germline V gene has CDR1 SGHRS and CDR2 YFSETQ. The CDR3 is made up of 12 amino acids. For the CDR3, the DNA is TGCGCCAGCAAACGAGCACGCAATGAGCAGTTCTTC. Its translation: CASKRARNEQFF.

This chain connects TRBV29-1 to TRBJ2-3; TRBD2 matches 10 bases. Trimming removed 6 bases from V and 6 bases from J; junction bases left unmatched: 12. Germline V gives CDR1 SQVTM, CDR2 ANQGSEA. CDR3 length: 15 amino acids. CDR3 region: CSVLTSGPIVDTQYF. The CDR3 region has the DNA TGCAGCGTGCTGACTAGCGGGCCCATAGTGGATACGCAGTATTTT.

CDR3 DNA sequence: TGTGCCAGCAGTGGCTCAAGAGGGACTAGCGGGGGATTGAACGGGGAGCTGTTTTTT. Its translation is CASSGSRGTSGGLNGELFF. The chain joins TRBV2 to TRBJ2-2; 14 bases agree with TRBD2. CDR3 length: 19 residues. V was clipped by 4 bases and J by 7 bases; unmatched bases: 14. Germline CDR1 and CDR2: SNHLY and FYNNEI.

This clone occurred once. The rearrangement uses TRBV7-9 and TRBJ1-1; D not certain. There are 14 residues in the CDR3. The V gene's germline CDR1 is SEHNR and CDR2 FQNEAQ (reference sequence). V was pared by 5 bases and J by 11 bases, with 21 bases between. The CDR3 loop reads CASSPTQSGINAFF. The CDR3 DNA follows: TGTGCCAGCAGCCCCACCCAATCGGGGATTAACGCTTTCTTT.

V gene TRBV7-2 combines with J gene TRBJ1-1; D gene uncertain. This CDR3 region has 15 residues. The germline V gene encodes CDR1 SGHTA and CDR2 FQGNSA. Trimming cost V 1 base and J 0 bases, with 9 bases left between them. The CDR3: CASSLVQTMNTEAFF. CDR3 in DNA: TGTGCCAGCAGCTTAGTACAGACCATGAACACTGAAGCTTTCTTT.

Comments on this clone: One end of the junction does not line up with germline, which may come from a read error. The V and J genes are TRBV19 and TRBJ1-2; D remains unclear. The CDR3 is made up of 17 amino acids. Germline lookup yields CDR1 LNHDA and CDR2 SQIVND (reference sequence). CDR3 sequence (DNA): TGTGCCAGTAGTCTAGATGTGCGGATAGAAACCAACTATGGCTACACCTTC. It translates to CASSLDVRIETNYGYTF. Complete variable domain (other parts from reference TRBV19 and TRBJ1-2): DGGITQSPKYLFRKEGQNVTLSCEQNLNHDAMYWYRQDPGQGLRLIYYSQIVNDFQKGDIAEGYSVSREKKESFPLTVTSAQKNPTAFYLCASSLDVRIETNYGYTFGSGTRLTVV.

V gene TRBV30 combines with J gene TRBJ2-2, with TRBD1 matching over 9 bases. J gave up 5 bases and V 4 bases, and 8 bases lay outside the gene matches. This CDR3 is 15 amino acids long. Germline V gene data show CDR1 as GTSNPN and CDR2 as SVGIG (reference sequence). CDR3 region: CAWKNRGRETGELFF. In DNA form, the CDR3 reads TGTGCCTGGAAAAACAGGGGGCGCGAAACCGGGGAGCTGTTTTTT.

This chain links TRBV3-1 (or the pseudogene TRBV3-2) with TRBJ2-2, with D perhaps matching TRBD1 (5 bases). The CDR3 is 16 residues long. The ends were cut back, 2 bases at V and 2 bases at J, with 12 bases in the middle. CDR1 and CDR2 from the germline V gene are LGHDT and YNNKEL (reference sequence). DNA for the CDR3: TGTGCCAGCAGCCAATTCGACAGAAGTAACACCGGGGAGCTGTTTTTT. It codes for CASSQFDRSNTGELFF.

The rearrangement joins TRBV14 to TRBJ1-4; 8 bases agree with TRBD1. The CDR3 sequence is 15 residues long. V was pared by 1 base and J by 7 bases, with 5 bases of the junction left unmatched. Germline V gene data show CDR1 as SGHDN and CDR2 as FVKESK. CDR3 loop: CASSQVGRGPEKLFF. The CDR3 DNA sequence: TGTGCCAGCAGCCAAGTGGGCAGGGGGCCTGAAAAACTGTTTTTT. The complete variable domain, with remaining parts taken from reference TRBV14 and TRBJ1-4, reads EAGVTQFPSHSVIEKGQTVTLRCDPISGHDNLYWYRRVMGKEIKFLLHFVKESKQDESGMPNNRFLAERTGGTYSTLKVQPAELEDSGVYFCASSQVGRGPEKLFFGSGTQLSVL.

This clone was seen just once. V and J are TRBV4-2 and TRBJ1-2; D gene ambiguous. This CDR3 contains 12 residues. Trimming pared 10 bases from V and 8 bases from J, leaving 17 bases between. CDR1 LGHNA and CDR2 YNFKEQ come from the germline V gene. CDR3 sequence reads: CATRGLGGGYTF. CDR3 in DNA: TGTGCCACCCGGGGATTAGGAGGGGGCTACACCTTC.

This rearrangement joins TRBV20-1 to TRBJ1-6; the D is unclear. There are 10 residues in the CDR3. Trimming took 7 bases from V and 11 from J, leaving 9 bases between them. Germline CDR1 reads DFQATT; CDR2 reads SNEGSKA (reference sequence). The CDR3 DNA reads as TGCAGTGGGGTAGCACCACCCCTCCACTTT. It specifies CSGVAPPLHF.

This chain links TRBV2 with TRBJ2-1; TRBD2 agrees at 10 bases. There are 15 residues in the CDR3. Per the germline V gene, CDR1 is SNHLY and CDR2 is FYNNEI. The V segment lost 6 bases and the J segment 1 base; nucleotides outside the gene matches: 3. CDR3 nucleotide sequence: TGTGCCAGCAGGAAACTAGCGGGGTCCTACAATGAGCAGTTCTTC. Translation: CASRKLAGSYNEQFF.

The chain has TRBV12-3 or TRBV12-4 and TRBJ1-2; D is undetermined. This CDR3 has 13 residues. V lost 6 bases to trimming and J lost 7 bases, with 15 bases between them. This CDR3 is CASREELPSGYTF. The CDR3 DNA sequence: TGTGCCAGCAGGGAGGAGCTCCCCTCTGGCTACACCTTC.

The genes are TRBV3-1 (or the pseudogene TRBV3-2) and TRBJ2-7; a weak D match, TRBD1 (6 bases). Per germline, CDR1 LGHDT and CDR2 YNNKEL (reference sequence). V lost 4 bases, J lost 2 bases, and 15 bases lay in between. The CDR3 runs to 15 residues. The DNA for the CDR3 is TGTGCCAGCAGCCGGGGGCCTGCTGGTACCTACGAGCAGTACTTC. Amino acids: CASSRGPAGTYEQYF.

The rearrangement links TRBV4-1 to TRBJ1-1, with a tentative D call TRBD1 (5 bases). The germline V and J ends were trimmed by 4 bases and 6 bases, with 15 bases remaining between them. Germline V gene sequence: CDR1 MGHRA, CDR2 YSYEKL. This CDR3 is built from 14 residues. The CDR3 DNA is TGCGCCAGCAGCCTTCTAAATTGGGGGGCTGAAGCTTTCTTT. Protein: CASSLLNWGAEAFF.

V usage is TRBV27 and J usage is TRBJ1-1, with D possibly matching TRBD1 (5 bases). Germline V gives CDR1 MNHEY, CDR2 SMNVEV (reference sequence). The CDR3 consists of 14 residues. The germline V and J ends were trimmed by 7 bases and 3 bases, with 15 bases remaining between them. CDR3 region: CASTSWGADTEAFF. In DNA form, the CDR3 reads TGTGCCAGCACCTCTTGGGGCGCGGACACTGAAGCTTTCTTT.

The DNA of the CDR3 is TGTGCCTGCAACTCGGGGGGCTACGAGCAGTACTTC. Protein product: CACNSGGYEQYF. The J gene is TRBJ2-7, the V gene TRBV4-2, with 7 positions matching TRBD2. Germline trimming cut 11 bases from V and 3 bases from J; bases unmatched to any gene: 7. CDR3 length: 12 residues. Germline values: CDR1 LGHNA, CDR2 YNFKEQ.

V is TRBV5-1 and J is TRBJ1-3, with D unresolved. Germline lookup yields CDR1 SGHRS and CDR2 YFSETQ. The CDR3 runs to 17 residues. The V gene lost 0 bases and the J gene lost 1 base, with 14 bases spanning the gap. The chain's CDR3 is CASSLEWTGDSGNTIYF. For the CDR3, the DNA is TGCGCCAGCAGCTTGGAATGGACGGGAGATTCTGGAAACACCATATATTTT.

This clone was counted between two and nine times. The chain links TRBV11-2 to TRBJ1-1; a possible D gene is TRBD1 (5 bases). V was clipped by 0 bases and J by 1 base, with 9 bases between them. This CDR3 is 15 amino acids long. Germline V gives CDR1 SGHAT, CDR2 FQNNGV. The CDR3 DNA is TGTGCCAGCAGCTTAGATTGGAGGGGGAACACTGAAGCTTTCTTT. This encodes CASSLDWRGNTEAFF. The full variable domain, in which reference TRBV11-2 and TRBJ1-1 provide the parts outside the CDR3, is EAGVAQSPRYKIIEKRQSVAFWCNPISGHATLYWYQQILGQGPKLLIQFQNNGVVDDSQLPKDRFSAERLKGVDSTLKIQPAKLEDSAVYLCASSLDWRGNTEAFFGQGTRLTVV.

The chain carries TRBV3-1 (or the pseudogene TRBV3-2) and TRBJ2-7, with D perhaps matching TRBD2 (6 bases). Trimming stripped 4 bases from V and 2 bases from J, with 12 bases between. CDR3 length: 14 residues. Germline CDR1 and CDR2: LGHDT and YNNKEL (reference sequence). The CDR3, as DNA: TGTGCCAGCAGCCTGGGACTGATCGCCTACGAGCAGTACTTC. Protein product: CASSLGLIAYEQYF.

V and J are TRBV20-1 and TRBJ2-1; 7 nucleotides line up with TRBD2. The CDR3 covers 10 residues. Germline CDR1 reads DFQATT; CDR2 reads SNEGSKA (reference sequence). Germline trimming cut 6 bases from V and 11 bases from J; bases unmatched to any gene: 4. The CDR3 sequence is CSATGLQQFF. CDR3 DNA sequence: TGCAGTGCAACGGGACTACAGCAGTTCTTC.

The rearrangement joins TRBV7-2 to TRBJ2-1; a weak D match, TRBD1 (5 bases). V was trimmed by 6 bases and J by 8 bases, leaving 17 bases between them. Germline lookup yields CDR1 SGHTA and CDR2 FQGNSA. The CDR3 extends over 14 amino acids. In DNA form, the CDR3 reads TGTGCCAGCAGTTATTATAGCCTAGGGGATGAGCAGTTCTTC. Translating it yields CASSYYSLGDEQFF.

In DNA, the CDR3 is TGTGCTAGTGGTTTGGTACTCGGCTATGGCTACACCTTC. It yields the protein CASGLVLGYGYTF. The chain combines TRBV12-5 with TRBJ1-2; D gene unclear. Germline CDR1 is LGHNT and CDR2 is FRNRAP. This CDR3 spans 13 amino acids. Trimming took off 0 bases at V and 4 bases at J, with 6 bases between the two ends.

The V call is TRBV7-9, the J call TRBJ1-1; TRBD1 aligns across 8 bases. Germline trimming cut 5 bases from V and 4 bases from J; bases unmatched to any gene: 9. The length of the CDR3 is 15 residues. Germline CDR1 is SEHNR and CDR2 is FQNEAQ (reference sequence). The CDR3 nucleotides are TGTGCCAGCAGCCTACACAACACAGGGGGCACTGAAGCTTTCTTT. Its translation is CASSLHNTGGTEAFF.